This is a list of T cell receptor beta chains from one sample in a study of T-cell memory formation after mild COVID-19. TCRdb processed the 5' RACE reads anew with MiXCR; each CDR3 protein has one entry. In the table there are more than 110,000 distinct CDR3 sequences, 14% of which are singletons. The sequencing input was PBMCs or a T cell subset sorted from them (not recorded which). The source of these receptors is an adult woman who had mild COVID-19 (a few samples of this study predate the infection). Cell type and time point are not known. Each CDR3 is given with its conserved first and last residue. Where a row states a size, it is once, few, many or the class of an expanded clone; other rows omit it.

clone_size,v_call,j_call,cdr3_aa
NA,TRBV9,TRBJ1-6,CASSATGGSSPLHF
NA,TRBV12-3/TRBV12-4,TRBJ2-5,CASSSDRRETQYF
NA,TRBV18,TRBJ1-1,CASSPPRRDRNTEAFF
few,TRBV12-3/TRBV12-4,TRBJ2-3,CASRSDRFSTDTQYF
many,TRBV5-6,TRBJ2-3,CASSSVGARGTDTQYF
many,TRBV20-1,TRBJ2-7,CSARAQATYEQYF
few,TRBV30,TRBJ2-3,CAWERGARDTQYF
NA,TRBV7-9,TRBJ2-7,CASSLGVGTGYEQYF
NA,TRBV3-1,TRBJ2-1,CASNAGGRDEQFF
once,TRBV9,TRBJ2-5,CASSRGGQETQYF
NA,TRBV12-3/TRBV12-4,TRBJ1-6,CASSLALFEGRSYNSPLHF
NA,TRBV12-3/TRBV12-4,TRBJ1-6,CASRVRDRGFNSPLHF
few,TRBV18,TRBJ1-5,CASSFGTGAGAQPQHF
NA,TRBV11-3,TRBJ1-2,CASSSRSGPNYGYTF
NA,TRBV5-1,TRBJ2-1,CASSLEGGRYNEQFF
few,TRBV19,TRBJ2-1,CASSIDGYNEQFF
NA,TRBV7-6,TRBJ1-1,CASSFSLGGAGGNTEAFF
few,TRBV14,TRBJ2-7,CASSQVHRTSYEQYF
few,TRBV24-1,TRBJ1-1,CATSDPDKFGTEAFF
NA,TRBV7-6,TRBJ2-3,CASSLLSTDTQYF
few,TRBV7-9,TRBJ2-3,CATDGGASDTQYF
NA,TRBV12-3/TRBV12-4,TRBJ2-5,CASSFTVLEETQYF
few,TRBV15,TRBJ2-4,CATSRRDNKNIQYF
few,TRBV9,TRBJ2-1,CASSLPSGAYNEQFF
few,TRBV5-8,TRBJ1-5,CASSLLGIHQPQHF
NA,TRBV7-9,TRBJ1-2,CASSLVGANYGYTF
few,TRBV6-5,TRBJ2-2,CASSPRDSIESGELFF
few,TRBV4-1,TRBJ1-3,CASSLSPNSGNTIYF
NA,TRBV5-1,TRBJ2-7,CASSLGPSDSAYEQYF
few,TRBV24-1,TRBJ2-1,CATSARTSGFSYNEQFF
NA,TRBV29-1,TRBJ1-2,CSAPLEGSVSGYTF
NA,TRBV27,TRBJ2-3,CASSFAGRGDTQYF
few,TRBV9,TRBJ1-1,CASSGIREMNTEAFF
many,TRBV5-4,TRBJ2-1,CASSVRTRGVGGEQFF
NA,TRBV5-5,TRBJ2-3,CASSYTRTVSTDTQYF
many,TRBV7-9,TRBJ2-3,CASSSNSYLKGQGGTDTQYF
few,TRBV6-5,TRBJ1-2,CASSYELGGSYGYTF
NA,TRBV30,TRBJ2-7,CAWSVASWEQYF
NA,TRBV6-5,TRBJ2-2,CASSRRVPLAANTGELFF
NA,TRBV7-9,TRBJ2-7,CASSFPGLSYEQYF
NA,TRBV12-3/TRBV12-4,TRBJ2-1,CASRGLAGGGTYNEQFF
NA,TRBV3-1,TRBJ1-1,CASSENRAMNTEAFF
many,TRBV25-1,TRBJ2-5,CASSGDSRRDAQYF
few,TRBV7-9,TRBJ2-5,CASSLALAVPREETQYF
NA,TRBV15,TRBJ2-5,CATSRDGAGGPEQETQYF
many,TRBV5-6,TRBJ2-1,CASSSGTLLWEQFF
few,TRBV5-1,TRBJ2-5,CASRFWTGQETQYF
few,TRBV5-1,TRBJ1-2,CASSWDMGTLYGYTF
once,TRBV14,TRBJ2-3,CASSQEQSTDTQYF
many,TRBV9,TRBJ2-5,CASSDRDDGQYF
few,TRBV5-1,TRBJ1-1,CASRRTEINTEAFF
many,TRBV12-3/TRBV12-4,TRBJ2-7,CASSLAGGHEQYF
NA,TRBV29-1,TRBJ2-1,CSVLLAGVINEQFF
few,TRBV20-1,TRBJ2-4,CSARVQGLLAKNIQYF
NA,TRBV12-3/TRBV12-4,TRBJ2-7,CASSPSNYEQYF
NA,TRBV27,TRBJ2-3,CASSFGTNTDTQYF